Included here is one TCR beta chain sequence, with context. This specimen comes from a study of blood T cell repertoires in COVID-19. On the study more broadly: Spain, Italy and the United States supplied samples that represented acute and convalescent COVID-19. T cells, B-cell-depleted T cells, or PBMCs provided the cDNA or gDNA that served as material.

Study processing details: Quantification of nucleated cells was approximated via reference gene primer amplification. Sequenced by immunoSEQ multiplex PCR; TCRdb stores in-frame clones only, minus some. That table is the source of V, J and clone size, and D and trimming were worked out from the DNA. The table lists under 200,000 clones, more than 80% of them singletons. The germline V gene encodes CDR1 KGHSH and CDR2 LQKENI. The length of the CDR3 is 16 residues. V lost 3 bases, J lost 4 bases, and 10 bases stayed unmatched. The chain has TRBV18 and TRBJ2-3; 7 bases are a match to TRBD2. The TCR originated in a man aged 50-59 years with acute or convalescent COVID-19. Sequencing was carried out using peripheral blood. The chain's CDR3 is CASSPGYGGIADTQYF. For the CDR3, the DNA is TGTGCCAGCTCACCTGGTTACGGGGGGATTGCAGATACGCAGTATTTT.